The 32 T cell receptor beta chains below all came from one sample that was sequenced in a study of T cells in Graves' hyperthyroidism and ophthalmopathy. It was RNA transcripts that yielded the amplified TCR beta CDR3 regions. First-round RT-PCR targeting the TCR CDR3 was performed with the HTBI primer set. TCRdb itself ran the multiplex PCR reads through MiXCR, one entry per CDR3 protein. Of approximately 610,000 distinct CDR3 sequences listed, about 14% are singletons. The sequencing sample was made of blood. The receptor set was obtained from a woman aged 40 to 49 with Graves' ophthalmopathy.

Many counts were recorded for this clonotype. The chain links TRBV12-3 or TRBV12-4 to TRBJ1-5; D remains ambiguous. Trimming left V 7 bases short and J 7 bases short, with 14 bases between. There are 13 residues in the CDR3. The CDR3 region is CASKLSYRQPQHF. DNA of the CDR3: TGTGCCAGCAAATTGTCTTATCGACAGCCCCAGCATTTT.

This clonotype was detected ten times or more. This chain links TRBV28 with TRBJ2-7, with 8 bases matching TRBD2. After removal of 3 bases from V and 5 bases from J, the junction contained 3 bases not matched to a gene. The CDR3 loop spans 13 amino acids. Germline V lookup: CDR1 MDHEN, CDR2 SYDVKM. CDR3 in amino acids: CASSFGGAHEQYF. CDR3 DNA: TGTGCCAGCAGTTTCGGGGGGGCCCACGAGCAGTACTTC. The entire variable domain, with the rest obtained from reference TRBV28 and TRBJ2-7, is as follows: DVKVTQSSRYLVKRTGEKVFLECVQDMDHENMFWYRQDPGLGLRLIYFSYDVKMKEKGDIPEGYSVSREKKERFSLILESASTNQTSMYLCASSFGGAHEQYFGPGTRLTVT.

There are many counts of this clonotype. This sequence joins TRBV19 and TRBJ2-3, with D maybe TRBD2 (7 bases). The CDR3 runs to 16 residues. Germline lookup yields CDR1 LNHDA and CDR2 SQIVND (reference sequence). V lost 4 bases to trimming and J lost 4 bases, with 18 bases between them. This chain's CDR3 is CASSKAQGRAADTQYF. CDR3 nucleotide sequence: TGTGCCAGTAGTAAGGCCCAGGGGAGGGCTGCAGATACGCAGTATTTT.

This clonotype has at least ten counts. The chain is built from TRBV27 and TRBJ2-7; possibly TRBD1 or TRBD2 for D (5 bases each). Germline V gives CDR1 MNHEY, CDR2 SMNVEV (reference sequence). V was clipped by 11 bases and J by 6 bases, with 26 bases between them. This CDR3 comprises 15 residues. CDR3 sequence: CAPSGTRGCECEQYF. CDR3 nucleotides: TGTGCCCCCTCCGGGACCCGGGGCTGCGAATGCGAGCAGTACTTC.

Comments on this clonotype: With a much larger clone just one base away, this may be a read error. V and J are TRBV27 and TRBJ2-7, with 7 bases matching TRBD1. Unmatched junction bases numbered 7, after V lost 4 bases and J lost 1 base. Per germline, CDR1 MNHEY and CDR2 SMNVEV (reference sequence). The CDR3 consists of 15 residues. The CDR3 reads CASSSPDRRSYEQYF. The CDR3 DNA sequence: TGTGCCAGCAGTTCCCCGGACAGGAGATCCTACGAGCAGTACTTC.

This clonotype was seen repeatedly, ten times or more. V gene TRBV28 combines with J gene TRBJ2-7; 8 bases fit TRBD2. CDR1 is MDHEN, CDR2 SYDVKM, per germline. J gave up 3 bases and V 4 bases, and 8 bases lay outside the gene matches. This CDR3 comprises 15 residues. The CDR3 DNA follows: TGTGCCAGCAGTTGGGGGCGGGAGGCCAGCTACGAGCAGTACTTC. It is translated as CASSWGREASYEQYF.

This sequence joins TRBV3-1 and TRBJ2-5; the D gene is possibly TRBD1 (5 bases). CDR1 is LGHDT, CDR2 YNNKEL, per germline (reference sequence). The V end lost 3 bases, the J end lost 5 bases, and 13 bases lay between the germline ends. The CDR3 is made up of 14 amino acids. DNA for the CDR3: TGTGCCAGCAGCCACTTACAGGCCCGGGAGACCCAGTACTTC. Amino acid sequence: CASSHLQARETQYF.

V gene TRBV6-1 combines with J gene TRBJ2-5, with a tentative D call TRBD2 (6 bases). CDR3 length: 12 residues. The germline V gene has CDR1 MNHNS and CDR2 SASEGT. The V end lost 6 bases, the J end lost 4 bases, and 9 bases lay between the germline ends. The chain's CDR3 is CASRTSRETQYF. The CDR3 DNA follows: TGTGCCAGCAGAACTAGCCGAGAGACCCAGTACTTC.

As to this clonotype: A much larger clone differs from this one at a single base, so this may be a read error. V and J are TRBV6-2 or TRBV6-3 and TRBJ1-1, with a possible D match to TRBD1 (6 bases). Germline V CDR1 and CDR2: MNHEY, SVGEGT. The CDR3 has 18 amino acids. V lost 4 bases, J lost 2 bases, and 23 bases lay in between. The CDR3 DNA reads TGTGCCAGCAGTTTAACCGGACAGATCGAGAAATTTAACACTGAAGCTTTCTTT. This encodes CASSLTGQIEKFNTEAFF.

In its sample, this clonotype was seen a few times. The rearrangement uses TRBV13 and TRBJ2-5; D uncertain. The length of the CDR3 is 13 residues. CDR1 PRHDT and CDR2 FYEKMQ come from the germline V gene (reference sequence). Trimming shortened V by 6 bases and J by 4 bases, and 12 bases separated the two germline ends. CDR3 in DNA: TGTGCCAGCAGTCCCAACCGGGTAGAGACCCAGTACTTC. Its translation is CASSPNRVETQYF.

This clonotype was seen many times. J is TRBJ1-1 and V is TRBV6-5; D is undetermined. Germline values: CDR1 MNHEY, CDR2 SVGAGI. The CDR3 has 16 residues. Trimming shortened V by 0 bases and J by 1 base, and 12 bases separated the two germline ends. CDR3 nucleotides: TGTGCCAGCAGTTACTCGAGGGCGGGTGGGAACACTGAAGCTTTCTTT. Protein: CASSYSRAGGNTEAFF.

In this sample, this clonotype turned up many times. CDR3 protein: CASSSYLADTYEQYF. CDR3 sequence (DNA): TGTGCCAGCAGTTCGTACCTAGCGGATACCTACGAGCAGTACTTC. This chain connects TRBV6-2 or TRBV6-3 to TRBJ2-7; 7 nucleotides align to TRBD2. Per the germline V gene, CDR1 is MNHEY and CDR2 is SVGEGT. Trimming took 4 bases from V and 2 from J; bases not matched to a gene: 8. CDR3 size: 15 residues.

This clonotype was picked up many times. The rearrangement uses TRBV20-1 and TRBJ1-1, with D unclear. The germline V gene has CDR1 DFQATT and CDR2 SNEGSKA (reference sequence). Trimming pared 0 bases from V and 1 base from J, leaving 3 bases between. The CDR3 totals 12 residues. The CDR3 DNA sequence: TGCAGTGCTAGAGAGGAGAACACTGAAGCTTTCTTT. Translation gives CSAREENTEAFF.

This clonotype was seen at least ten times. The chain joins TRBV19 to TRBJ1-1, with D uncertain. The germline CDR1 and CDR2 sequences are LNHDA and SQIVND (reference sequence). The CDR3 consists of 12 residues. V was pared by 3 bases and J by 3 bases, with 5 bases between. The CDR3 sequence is CASSILDTEAFF. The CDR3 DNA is TGTGCCAGTAGTATCCTAGACACTGAAGCTTTCTTT.

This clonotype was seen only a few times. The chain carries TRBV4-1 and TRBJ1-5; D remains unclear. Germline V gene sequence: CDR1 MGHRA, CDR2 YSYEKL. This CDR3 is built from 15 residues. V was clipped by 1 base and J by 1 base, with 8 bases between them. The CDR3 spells CASSQGELSNQPQHF. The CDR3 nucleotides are TGCGCCAGCAGCCAAGGGGAACTGAGCAATCAGCCCCAGCATTTT.

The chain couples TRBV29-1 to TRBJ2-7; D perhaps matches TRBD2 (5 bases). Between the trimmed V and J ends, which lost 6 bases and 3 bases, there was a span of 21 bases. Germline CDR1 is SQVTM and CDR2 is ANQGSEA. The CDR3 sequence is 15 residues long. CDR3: CSVGRDGLSFYEQYF. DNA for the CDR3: TGCAGCGTCGGCCGCGACGGACTTTCGTTCTACGAGCAGTACTTC.

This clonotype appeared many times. The CDR3 protein is CASSSRLGAFQNIQYF. DNA for the CDR3: TGTGCCAGCAGTTCTCGACTAGGGGCTTTCCAAAACATTCAGTACTTC. The V call is TRBV28, the J call TRBJ2-4, with D tentatively TRBD2 (6 bases). Germline V gene sequence: CDR1 MDHEN, CDR2 SYDVKM. Trimming pared 4 bases from V and 5 bases from J, leaving 18 bases between. The CDR3 is made up of 16 amino acids.

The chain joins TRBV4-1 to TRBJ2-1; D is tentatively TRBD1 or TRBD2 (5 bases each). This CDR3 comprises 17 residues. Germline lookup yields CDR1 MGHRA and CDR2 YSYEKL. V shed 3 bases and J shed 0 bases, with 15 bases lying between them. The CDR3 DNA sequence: TGCGCCAGCAGCCAGCGAAGAGGGGAGAGCTCCTACAATGAGCAGTTCTTC. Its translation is CASSQRRGESSYNEQFF.

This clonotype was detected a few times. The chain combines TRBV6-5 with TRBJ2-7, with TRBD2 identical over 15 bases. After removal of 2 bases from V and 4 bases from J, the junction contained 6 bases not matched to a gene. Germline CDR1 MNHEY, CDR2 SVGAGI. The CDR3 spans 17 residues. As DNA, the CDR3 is TGTGCCAGCAGTTACCGGGGACTAGCGGGAGGCCCATACGAGCAGTACTTC. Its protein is CASSYRGLAGGPYEQYF.

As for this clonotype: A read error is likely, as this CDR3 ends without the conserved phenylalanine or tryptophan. CDR3 sequence: CATSRGLTVTGEASGCGYTL. The CDR3 DNA reads as TGTGCCACCAGCAGAGGTCTCACAGTTACAGGGGAAGCCAGTGGCTGTGGCTACACCCTC. V gene TRBV15 combines with J gene TRBJ1-2, with 7 nucleotides matching TRBD1. The CDR3 is 20 residues long. V gave up 1 base and J gave up 7 bases; unmatched junction bases: 24. Germline V lookup: CDR1 LNHNV, CDR2 YYDKDF (reference sequence).

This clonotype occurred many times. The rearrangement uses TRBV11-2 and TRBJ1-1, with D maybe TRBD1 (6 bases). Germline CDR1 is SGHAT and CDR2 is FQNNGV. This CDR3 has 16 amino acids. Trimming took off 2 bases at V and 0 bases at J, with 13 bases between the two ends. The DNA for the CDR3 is TGTGCCAGCAGCTTACAGTGGGGGCAGGTGAACACTGAAGCTTTCTTT. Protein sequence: CASSLQWGQVNTEAFF.

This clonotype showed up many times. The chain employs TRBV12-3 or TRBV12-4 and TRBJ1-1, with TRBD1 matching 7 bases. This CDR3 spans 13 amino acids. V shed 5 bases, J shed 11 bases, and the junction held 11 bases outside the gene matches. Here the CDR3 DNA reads TGTGCCAGCAGTCTAAGGGACAGTCTAAGGGCTTTCTTT. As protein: CASSLRDSLRAFF.

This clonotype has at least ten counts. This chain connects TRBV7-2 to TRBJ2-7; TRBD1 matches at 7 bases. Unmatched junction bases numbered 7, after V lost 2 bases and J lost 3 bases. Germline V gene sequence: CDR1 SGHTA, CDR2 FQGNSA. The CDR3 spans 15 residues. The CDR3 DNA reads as TGTGCCAGCAGCTTAAGCTCCGGGACAGACTACGAGCAGTACTTC. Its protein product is CASSLSSGTDYEQYF.

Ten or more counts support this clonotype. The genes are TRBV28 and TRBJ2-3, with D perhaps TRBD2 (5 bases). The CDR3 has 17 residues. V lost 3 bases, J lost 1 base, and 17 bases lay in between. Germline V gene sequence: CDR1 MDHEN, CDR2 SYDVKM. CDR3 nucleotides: TGTGCCAGCAGTTTCCCTCCGAGGGCGGATCGCACAGATACGCAGTATTTT. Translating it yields CASSFPPRADRTDTQYF.

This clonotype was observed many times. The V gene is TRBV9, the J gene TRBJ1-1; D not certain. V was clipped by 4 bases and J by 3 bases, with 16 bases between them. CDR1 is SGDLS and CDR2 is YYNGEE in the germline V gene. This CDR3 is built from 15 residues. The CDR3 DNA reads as TGTGCCAGCAGCCCCGGCCCTCGGGAGGACACTGAAGCTTTCTTT. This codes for CASSPGPREDTEAFF.

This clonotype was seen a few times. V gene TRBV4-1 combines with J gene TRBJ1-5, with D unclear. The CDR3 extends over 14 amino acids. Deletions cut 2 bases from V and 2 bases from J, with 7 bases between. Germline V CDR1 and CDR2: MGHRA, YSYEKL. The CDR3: CASSQRRGNQPQHF. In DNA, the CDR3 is TGCGCCAGCAGCCAACGGAGGGGCAATCAGCCCCAGCATTTT.

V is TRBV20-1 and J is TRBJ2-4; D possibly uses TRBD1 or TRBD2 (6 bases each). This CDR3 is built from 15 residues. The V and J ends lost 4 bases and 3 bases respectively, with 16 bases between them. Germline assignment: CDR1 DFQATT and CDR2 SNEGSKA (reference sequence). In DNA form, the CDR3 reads TGCAGTGCTACAAGGGGGGTGGGTGGCAAAAACATTCAGTACTTC. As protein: CSATRGVGGKNIQYF.

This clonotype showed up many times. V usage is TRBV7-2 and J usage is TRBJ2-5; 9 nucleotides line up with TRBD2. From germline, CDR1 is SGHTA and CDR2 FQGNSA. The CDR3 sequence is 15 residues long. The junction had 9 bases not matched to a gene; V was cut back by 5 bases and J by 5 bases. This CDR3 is CASSPQAGGSETQYF. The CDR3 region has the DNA TGTGCCAGCAGCCCGCAAGCGGGAGGATCGGAGACCCAGTACTTC.

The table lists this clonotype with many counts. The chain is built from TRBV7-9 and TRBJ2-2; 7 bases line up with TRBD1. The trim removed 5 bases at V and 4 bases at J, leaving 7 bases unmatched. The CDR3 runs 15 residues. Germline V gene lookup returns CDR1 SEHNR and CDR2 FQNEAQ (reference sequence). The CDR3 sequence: CASSRQGGGTGELFF. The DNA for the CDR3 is TGTGCCAGCAGCCGACAGGGTGGAGGCACCGGGGAGCTGTTTTTT.

CDR3 residues: CSVSPVGANVLTF. CDR3 in DNA: TGCAGCGTTTCCCCCGTGGGGGCCAACGTCCTGACTTTC. This rearrangement joins TRBV29-1 to TRBJ2-6; no clear D gene. The V end lost 5 bases, the J end lost 4 bases, and 9 bases lay between the germline ends. CDR3 size: 13 residues. In germline, CDR1 is SQVTM, CDR2 ANQGSEA.

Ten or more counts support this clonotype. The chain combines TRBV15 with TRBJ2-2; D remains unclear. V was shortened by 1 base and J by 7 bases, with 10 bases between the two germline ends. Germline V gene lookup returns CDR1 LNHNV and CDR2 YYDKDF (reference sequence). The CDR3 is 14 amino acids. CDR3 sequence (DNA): TGTGCCACCAGCAGAGTATCAGTGGGCGGGGAGCTGTTTTTT. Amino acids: CATSRVSVGGELFF.

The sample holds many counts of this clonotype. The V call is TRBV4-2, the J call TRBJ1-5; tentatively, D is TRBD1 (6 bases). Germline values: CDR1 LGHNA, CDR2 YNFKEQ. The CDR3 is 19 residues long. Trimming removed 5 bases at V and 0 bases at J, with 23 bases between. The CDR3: CASSERDTPRLYSNQPQHF. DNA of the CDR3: TGTGCCAGCAGCGAAAGGGACACACCTAGATTATATAGCAATCAGCCCCAGCATTTT.